The 24 T cell receptor beta chains listed next were all sequenced from one sample in a study of blood T cell repertoires in COVID-19. Sequencing was performed with immunoSEQ multiplex PCR; in TCRdb, only in-frame clones are kept and a portion is missing. The repertoire holds roughly 260,000 clones, with about 80% as singletons. Sequences were obtained from peripheral blood. These receptors originate from a woman older than 75 with active or convalescent COVID-19.

The chain couples TRBV5-1 to TRBJ2-7; 11 nucleotides agree with TRBD1. The J segment lost 6 bases and the V segment lost 2 bases, leaving 7 bases of the junction unmatched. Germline loops: CDR1 SGHRS, CDR2 YFSETQ. The length of the CDR3 is 15 residues. The CDR3 spells CASSFTGQGEGEQYF. CDR3 sequence (DNA): TGCGCCAGCAGCTTTACGGGACAGGGGGAAGGCGAGCAGTACTTC.

The chain couples TRBV19 to TRBJ1-1, with D possibly TRBD1 on 5 matching bases. This CDR3 spans 13 amino acids. Germline CDR1 and CDR2: LNHDA and SQIVND (reference sequence). The germline V and J ends were trimmed by 9 bases and 5 bases, with 16 bases remaining between them. The DNA of the CDR3 is TGTGCCAGCGAGGGGCAGGGAGGGACTGAAGCTTTCTTT. Amino acids: CASEGQGGTEAFF.

V is TRBV27 and J is TRBJ2-7, with D possibly TRBD2 on 5 matching bases. The CDR3 totals 15 residues. Germline V CDR1 and CDR2: MNHEY, SMNVEV (reference sequence). Trimming stripped 4 bases from V and 3 bases from J, with 16 bases between. Here the CDR3 reads CASSYSPGLGYEQYF. The CDR3 DNA reads as TGTGCCAGCAGTTACTCCCCCGGACTGGGCTACGAGCAGTACTTC.

This clone showed up just once. The chain combines TRBV3-1 (or the pseudogene TRBV3-2) with TRBJ2-1; weak D call: TRBD2 (6 bases). This CDR3 is 14 amino acids long. V shed 4 bases and J shed 8 bases, with 15 bases lying between them. Germline V gene lookup returns CDR1 LGHDT and CDR2 YNNKEL (reference sequence). The CDR3 protein is CASSPISGDHEQFF. The CDR3 DNA reads as TGTGCCAGCAGCCCTATCTCGGGGGACCATGAGCAGTTCTTC.

The chain has TRBV24-1 and TRBJ2-1; no firm D call. The CDR3 covers 13 residues. Germline V gene sequence: CDR1 KGHDR, CDR2 SFDVKD. Deletions cut 3 bases from V and 6 bases from J, with 8 bases between. The CDR3 DNA is TGTGCCACCAGTGATAGTCCGCGCAATGAGCAGTTCTTC. This sequence encodes CATSDSPRNEQFF.

The DNA for the CDR3 is TGTGCCAGCAGTGAACCCTCTAGTGCCGGGAAGACCCAGTACTTC. It is translated as CASSEPSSAGKTQYF. The chain links TRBV6-1 to TRBJ2-5; D might be TRBD2 (5 bases). Looked up from germline, CDR1 is MNHNS and CDR2 is SASEGT. Between the trimmed V and J ends, which lost 2 bases and 6 bases, there was a span of 16 bases. The CDR3 totals 15 residues.

The chain has TRBV10-2 and TRBJ1-6; 8 nucleotides agree with TRBD1. The CDR3 length is 14 residues. V lost 3 bases to trimming and J lost 7 bases; unmatched junction nucleotides: 2. The germline V gene has CDR1 WSHSY and CDR2 SAAADI. Written as DNA, the CDR3 is TGCGCCAGCAGTGAAAGGACAGGGAATTCACCCCTCCACTTT. It encodes CASSERTGNSPLHF.

This clone was seen only a few times. The rearrangement links TRBV4-2 to TRBJ2-7, with D possibly matching TRBD1 (5 bases). CDR1 is LGHNA and CDR2 is YNFKEQ in the germline V gene. This CDR3 region has 15 residues. Trimming cost V 0 bases and J 3 bases, with 12 bases left between them. The CDR3 protein is CASSQDGQGLYEQYF. The CDR3 DNA follows: TGTGCCAGCAGCCAAGATGGGCAGGGCCTCTACGAGCAGTACTTC.

The CDR3 DNA follows: TGTGCCTGGAACCGAAACCGGGACAGGGCTACGGGAACTAATGAAAAACTGTTTTTT. This gives the protein CAWNRNRDRATGTNEKLFF. V and J are TRBV30 and TRBJ1-4, with 9 bases identical to TRBD1. The J segment lost 1 base and the V segment lost 4 bases, leaving 16 bases of the junction unmatched. Germline V gene sequence: CDR1 GTSNPN, CDR2 SVGIG (reference sequence). This CDR3 region has 19 residues.

CDR3 coding DNA: TGTGCCAGTAGCGACCCGGGACAGGGGAACACTGAAGCTTTCTTT. This gives the protein CASSDPGQGNTEAFF. The chain links TRBV19 to TRBJ1-1; 9 bases fit TRBD1. V trimming: 6 bases; J trimming: 1 base; junction bases outside the gene matches: 6. There are 15 residues in the CDR3. Germline-derived CDR1 and CDR2 are LNHDA and SQIVND (reference sequence).

The chain has TRBV28 and TRBJ2-3; 9 bases are a match to TRBD2. Trimming took 7 bases from V and 8 from J; bases not matched to a gene: 4. Germline V CDR1 and CDR2: MDHEN, SYDVKM. The CDR3 sequence is 12 residues long. In nucleotides, the CDR3 is TGTGCCAGCAAGGGCGGGAGGGGTACGCAGTATTTT. The encoded protein is CASKGGRGTQYF.

Here the CDR3 reads CASRAGTGVTYEQYF. The CDR3 coding sequence is TGTGCCAGCAGGGCCGGGACAGGGGTGACCTACGAGCAGTACTTC. The chain has TRBV28 and TRBJ2-7, with 10 bases lining up with TRBD1. J lost 2 bases, V lost 6 bases, and 7 bases had no gene match. Germline V CDR1 and CDR2: MDHEN, SYDVKM. This CDR3 contains 15 residues.

The rearrangement uses TRBV3-1 (or the pseudogene TRBV3-2) and TRBJ1-1; 7 positions match TRBD1. CDR1 and CDR2 (germline): LGHDT, YNNKEL (reference sequence). V lost 3 bases and J lost 1; bases outside the gene matches: 5. The CDR3 covers 15 residues. The CDR3 sequence: CASSHRQGWNTEAFF. The CDR3 DNA reads as TGTGCCAGCAGCCACCGACAGGGCTGGAACACTGAAGCTTTCTTT.

This rearrangement joins TRBV28 to TRBJ2-7; TRBD1 aligns across 9 bases. CDR3 length: 15 amino acids. V gave up 4 bases and J gave up 2 bases; unmatched junction bases: 6. The germline V gene encodes CDR1 MDHEN and CDR2 SYDVKM. Here the CDR3 reads CASSSHGTGTYEQYF. The CDR3 coding sequence is TGTGCCAGCAGTTCGCACGGGACAGGGACCTACGAGCAGTACTTC.

CDR3 coding DNA: TGTGCCAGCAGCAGAAGCAGAGGACAGCTCTATGGCTACACCTTC. Amino acid sequence: CASSRSRGQLYGYTF. The chain carries TRBV28 and TRBJ1-2, with D possibly matching TRBD1 (6 bases). CDR1 and CDR2 (germline): MDHEN, SYDVKM. This CDR3 is built from 15 residues. Trimming took 6 bases from V and 4 from J, leaving 18 bases between them.

This sequence joins TRBV5-1 and TRBJ2-7; D might be TRBD1 (6 bases). Germline lookup yields CDR1 SGHRS and CDR2 YFSETQ. The V and J ends lost 1 base and 7 bases respectively, with 15 bases between them. This CDR3 has 14 amino acids. The CDR3 protein is CASSLNRASWEQYF. In DNA form, the CDR3 reads TGCGCCAGCAGCTTGAACAGGGCTTCGTGGGAGCAGTACTTC.

V is TRBV19 and J is TRBJ1-5; D uncertain. The CDR3 has 15 residues. Trimming stripped 6 bases from V and 2 bases from J, with 14 bases between. CDR1 is LNHDA, CDR2 SQIVND, per germline (reference sequence). The CDR3 region has the DNA TGTGCCAGTAGCTTAGGCGGGTTCGGCAATCAGCCCCAGCATTTT. It is translated as CASSLGGFGNQPQHF.

This chain uses TRBV28 with TRBJ1-6, with 10 bases aligning to TRBD1. V gave up 3 bases and J gave up 3 bases; unmatched junction bases: 11. The CDR3 spans 19 residues. CDR1 and CDR2 (germline): MDHEN, SYDVKM. CDR3 in DNA: TGTGCCAGCAGTTTCCCCTCTGGGACAGGGGATTACTATAATTCACCCCTCCACTTT. Its protein is CASSFPSGTGDYYNSPLHF. Together with reference TRBV28 and TRBJ1-6, the CDR3 gives the full variable domain: DVKVTQSSRYLVKRTGEKVFLECVQDMDHENMFWYRQDPGLGLRLIYFSYDVKMKEKGDIPEGYSVSREKKERFSLILESASTNQTSMYLCASSFPSGTGDYYNSPLHFGNGTRLTVT.

This chain links TRBV3-1 (or the pseudogene TRBV3-2) with TRBJ2-3, with D possibly matching TRBD2 (7 bases). The CDR3 length is 17 residues. CDR1 and CDR2 from the germline V gene are LGHDT and YNNKEL (reference sequence). V lost 0 bases, J lost 3 bases, and 16 bases lay in between. The DNA of the CDR3 is TGTGCCAGCAGCCAAGATCGTTGGGGGGGGGCAACAGATACGCAGTATTTT. Protein product: CASSQDRWGGATDTQYF.

This chain links TRBV7-6 with TRBJ1-6, with D possibly matching TRBD1 (6 bases). V was clipped by 5 bases and J by 8 bases, with 16 bases between them. CDR3 size: 15 residues. Germline-derived CDR1 and CDR2 are SGHVS and FNYEAQ. The chain's CDR3 is CASSAQDSSYSPLHF. CDR3 DNA: TGTGCCAGCAGCGCACAGGACAGTTCTTATTCACCCCTCCACTTT.

The rearrangement joins TRBV18 to TRBJ1-3; tentative D call: TRBD1 (5 bases). Germline CDR1 is KGHSH and CDR2 is LQKENI. V was shortened by 1 base and J by 0 bases, with 13 bases between the two germline ends. The CDR3 extends over 17 amino acids. The DNA for the CDR3 is TGTGCCAGCTCACCACAGGCAGGGCCGAACTCTGGAAACACCATATATTTT. Protein sequence: CASSPQAGPNSGNTIYF.

There are a few counts of this clone. The chain is built from TRBV5-6 and TRBJ1-2; no clear D gene. CDR3 size: 14 residues. The V end lost 4 bases, the J end lost 7 bases, and 17 bases lay between the germline ends. Germline V gene sequence: CDR1 SGHDT, CDR2 YYEEEE. The CDR3 coding sequence is TGTGCCAGCAGCCCTCTCTCCCCGGGAGGTGGCTACACCTTC. It specifies CASSPLSPGGGYTF.

This chain joins TRBV3-1 (or the pseudogene TRBV3-2) and TRBJ2-1, with 10 bases aligning to TRBD2. In germline, CDR1 is LGHDT, CDR2 YNNKEL (reference sequence). The CDR3 consists of 14 residues. J was trimmed by 7 bases and V by 4 bases; bases with no gene match: 4. In DNA form, the CDR3 reads TGTGCCAGCAGCCCCTTTAGCGGGGGGAATGAGCAGTTCTTC. Translation gives CASSPFSGGNEQFF.

This chain uses TRBV6-4 with TRBJ1-1, with 9 positions matching TRBD1. The trim removed 7 bases at V and 4 bases at J, leaving 7 bases unmatched. CDR1 MRHNA and CDR2 SNTAGT come from the germline V gene. CDR3 length: 14 amino acids. The DNA for the CDR3 is TGTGCCAGCAAGCGACAGGGGGTATCCACTGAAGCTTTCTTT. Amino acid sequence: CASKRQGVSTEAFF.